Ten or more counts support the clone carrying this T cell receptor (beta chain). A second PCR of 7 to 11 cycles used a sample-barcoded 5' primer and a J-beta primer mix. TCRdb used MiXCR to reprocess the 5' RACE reads, holding one entry per CDR3 protein. The table has about 1 million distinct CDR3 sequences, about 23% seen once. Trimming stripped 4 bases from V and 0 bases from J, with 15 bases between. Germline values: CDR1 KGHDR, CDR2 SFDVKD. The CDR3 loop spans 17 amino acids. The record originates from a study of blood T cells in healthy people across ages. Study overall: Roughly one uniquely barcoded beta molecule per two T cells was captured.

The study recruited healthy Caucasian donors from Russia who were aged about 6 to 100. Isolating PBMCs gave at least 7 million of these cells per sample. In addition, the sample was reused for a study of T cells of mothers and their children. This second report adds: All RNA that had been extracted was used for cDNA synthesis at around 1.6 ug per 15 ul.

This chain uses TRBV24-1 with TRBJ2-1; no reliable D call. The clonotype was recovered from a girl aged 2-10 years in good health. The material sequenced was blood. The CDR3, as DNA: TGTGCCACCAGTGACAGCTATATCCCGAGCTCCTACAATGAGCAGTTCTTC. This encodes CATSDSYIPSSYNEQFF.